The 29 T cell receptor beta chains reported below all come from one sample, sequenced in a study of human T cells and chemical hapten exposure. Each CDR3 protein gets one entry after TCRdb re-called the RACE reads with MiXCR. This table holds 350,000 to 400,000 distinct CDR3 sequences, under 6.5% found once. Time point reported: patch test 2, 6 weeks after DPC sensitization. Regarding treatment: therapeutic diphenylcyclopropenone sensitization with weekly scalp DPC. Specimen: whole blood, collected in connection with sensitization to the hapten diphenylcyclopropenone (DPC). The source of these receptors is a woman aged 18-29 years with alopecia areata. Some clones in this sample may be carry-over from other donors' samples.

This clonotype was observed a handful of times. The genes are TRBV29-1 and TRBJ1-1; no definite D call. V dropped 4 bases and J dropped 5 bases, with 8 bases sitting between them. Germline V CDR1 and CDR2: SQVTM, ANQGSEA. This CDR3 spans 11 amino acids. CDR3 residues: CSVGRQTEAFF. CDR3 in DNA: TGCAGCGTTGGGCGTCAGACTGAAGCTTTCTTT.

Many counts were recorded for this clonotype. The chain recombines TRBV20-1 with TRBJ1-6; TRBD1 might be the D (6 bases). V gave up 3 bases and J gave up 7 bases, with 13 bases separating them. This CDR3 has 14 residues. Germline V CDR1 and CDR2: DFQATT, SNEGSKA (reference sequence). CDR3 sequence reads: CSASRTEANSPLHF. CDR3 in DNA: TGCAGTGCTAGTCGGACAGAGGCCAATTCACCCCTCCACTTT.

This clonotype has a count of ten or more. This rearrangement joins TRBV4-2 to TRBJ2-1; 8 bases line up with TRBD2. V gave up 0 bases and J gave up 8 bases; unmatched junction bases: 9. Germline V lookup: CDR1 LGHNA, CDR2 YNFKEQ. This CDR3 contains 16 residues. The CDR3 here is CASSQDTAGGADEQFF. CDR3 coding DNA: TGTGCCAGCAGCCAAGATACGGCGGGGGGTGCCGATGAGCAGTTCTTC.

Many counts were recorded for this clonotype. J is TRBJ1-6 and V is TRBV27; D gene ambiguous. The CDR3 length is 18 residues. Germline V gene sequence: CDR1 MNHEY, CDR2 SMNVEV (reference sequence). V shed 7 bases and J shed 5 bases, with 24 bases lying between them. CDR3: CASTARFAVLDHNSPLHF. CDR3 DNA sequence: TGTGCCAGCACCGCACGCTTCGCAGTGCTAGATCATAATTCACCCCTCCACTTT.

The table lists this clonotype with many counts. The chain combines TRBV2 with TRBJ2-5; TRBD2 is a possible D gene (6 bases). Trimming left V 6 bases short and J 5 bases short, with 16 bases between. Germline V lookup: CDR1 SNHLY, CDR2 FYNNEI. CDR3 length: 14 residues. CDR3 amino acids: CASSPRGTLETQYF. The CDR3, as DNA: TGTGCCAGCAGCCCCCGGGGGACTTTGGAGACCCAGTACTTC.

The V gene is TRBV3-1, the J gene TRBJ2-5; D is unresolved. CDR1 and CDR2 from the germline V gene are LGHDT and YNNKEL (reference sequence). Trimming shortened V by 2 bases and J by 0 bases, and 7 bases separated the two germline ends. The CDR3 runs 14 residues. The CDR3 DNA follows: TGTGCCAGCAGCCAACCCGGGTACCAAGAGACCCAGTACTTC. Translated: CASSQPGYQETQYF.

This clonotype was seen a few times. This rearrangement joins TRBV5-1 to TRBJ2-1; D is perhaps TRBD2 (6 bases). Germline CDR1 and CDR2: SGHRS and YFSETQ. CDR3 length equals 15 residues. Trimming took 1 base from V and 2 from J, leaving 10 bases between them. In nucleotides, the CDR3 is TGCGCCAGCAGCTTGCCTGGACTAACCTACAATGAGCAGTTCTTC. It yields the protein CASSLPGLTYNEQFF.

This chain links TRBV9 with TRBJ1-1, with TRBD1 identical over 7 bases. V lost 3 bases and J lost 4; bases outside the gene matches: 6. Per the germline V gene, CDR1 is SGDLS and CDR2 is YYNGEE. This CDR3 comprises 14 residues. CDR3 coding DNA: TGTGCCAGCAGCGCTCAATACAGGGGCACTGAAGCTTTCTTT. It is translated as CASSAQYRGTEAFF.

This clonotype was detected only a few times. CDR3 in amino acids: CATSDFNGPTDTQYF. CDR3 nucleotide sequence: TGTGCCACCAGTGATTTTAACGGCCCCACAGATACGCAGTATTTT. The rearrangement uses TRBV24-1 and TRBJ2-3, with no clear D. Trimming shortened V by 1 base and J by 2 bases, and 9 bases separated the two germline ends. The CDR3 length is 15 residues. Germline V lookup: CDR1 KGHDR, CDR2 SFDVKD.

This clonotype was observed a handful of times. The CDR3 coding sequence is TGTGCCAGCAGCCGGAGGTACCAAGAGACCCAGTACTTC. Translation: CASSRRYQETQYF. The gene calls are TRBV7-2 and TRBJ2-5; D may be TRBD2 (5 bases). This CDR3 is 13 amino acids long. CDR1 and CDR2 (germline): SGHTA, FQGNSA. V lost 5 bases, J lost 0 bases, and 7 bases lay in between. Full variable domain (missing parts from reference TRBV7-2 and TRBJ2-5): GAGVSQSPSNKVTEKGKDVELRCDPISGHTALYWYRQSLGQGLEFLIYFQGNSAPDKSGLPSDRFSAERTGGSVSTLTIQRTQQEDSAVYLCASSRRYQETQYFGPGTRLLVL.

This clonotype was counted many times. The V and J genes are TRBV5-1 and TRBJ1-2, with 7 bases identical to TRBD1. The V gene's germline CDR1 is SGHRS and CDR2 YFSETQ. CDR3 size: 14 residues. J gave up 1 base and V 8 bases, and 8 bases lay outside the gene matches. The CDR3 DNA sequence: TGCGCCAGTCGGTCGGGACAGCTTAACTATGGCTACACCTTC. Translated, it gives CASRSGQLNYGYTF.

In this sample, this clonotype turned up a few times. CDR3 sequence: CASSLLSSGANVLTF. CDR3 in DNA: TGCGCCAGCAGCTTGCTGAGCTCTGGGGCCAACGTCCTGACTTTC. The chain joins TRBV5-1 to TRBJ2-6; no clear D gene. This CDR3 is 15 amino acids long. The germline V gene has CDR1 SGHRS and CDR2 YFSETQ. The germline V and J ends were trimmed by 1 base and 0 bases, with 5 bases remaining between them.

The chain couples TRBV20-1 to TRBJ1-1; the match to TRBD1 covers 9 bases. The trim removed 5 bases at V and 0 bases at J, leaving 10 bases unmatched. The length of the CDR3 is 16 residues. The V gene's germline CDR1 is DFQATT and CDR2 SNEGSKA (reference sequence). The CDR3 DNA is TGCAGTGCTTGTTACTTGGGACAGGGCGTGAACACTGAAGCTTTCTTT. This encodes CSACYLGQGVNTEAFF.

Only a few counts were recorded for this clonotype. V is TRBV7-3 and J is TRBJ1-2; TRBD1 agrees at 9 bases. The CDR3 contains 13 residues. The ends lost 5 bases at V and 8 bases at J; junction bases unmatched: 6. Looked up from germline, CDR1 is SGHTA and CDR2 is FQGTGA. In DNA, the CDR3 is TGTGCCAGCAGCCCGTCAACAGGGGGCGGCTACACCTTC. It yields the protein CASSPSTGGGYTF.

The chain uses TRBV12-3 or TRBV12-4 and TRBJ2-4; maybe TRBD2 (5 bases). V lost 6 bases and J 8 bases, leaving 11 bases between the germline ends. The CDR3 contains 12 residues. CDR3 in DNA: TGTGCCAGCAGCTCCGGGGTTTACATTCAGTACTTC. Amino acids: CASSSGVYIQYF.

The J gene is TRBJ2-7, the V gene TRBV6-2 or TRBV6-3; tentative D call: TRBD2 (5 bases). V lost 0 bases and J lost 3, with 12 bases in between. Germline assignment: CDR1 MNHEY and CDR2 SVGEGT. This CDR3 has 15 amino acids. In DNA form, the CDR3 reads TGTGCCAGCAGTTACTCACGGTTAGGAGGCTACGAGCAGTACTTC. Translating it yields CASSYSRLGGYEQYF.

This clonotype has at least ten counts. This rearrangement joins TRBV7-9 to TRBJ1-2, with 8 bases matching TRBD1. CDR3 size: 16 residues. V dropped 1 base and J dropped 5; count of bases not matched to a gene: 9. Germline CDR1 and CDR2: SEHNR and FQNEAQ (reference sequence). The CDR3 is CASSLGPTGGIYGYTF. The CDR3, as DNA: TGTGCCAGCAGCTTAGGCCCCACAGGGGGTATATATGGCTACACCTTC.

This clonotype occurred a few times. The rearrangement uses TRBV6-5 and TRBJ1-3, with D perhaps matching TRBD1 (5 bases). Trimming shortened V by 2 bases and J by 0 bases, and 14 bases separated the two germline ends. CDR3 length: 17 amino acids. Germline V gene sequence: CDR1 MNHEY, CDR2 SVGAGI. The CDR3 DNA is TGTGCCAGCAGTTACGTTTCAGGGCCCGACTCTGGAAACACCATATATTTT. It codes for CASSYVSGPDSGNTIYF.

This clonotype was recorded at least ten times. The V call is TRBV20-1, the J call TRBJ1-1; D gene uncertain. Germline CDR1 DFQATT, CDR2 SNEGSKA (reference sequence). The CDR3 contains 12 residues. V was shortened by 5 bases and J by 1 base, with 8 bases between the two germline ends. The CDR3 DNA sequence: TGCAGTGCTTTGCGGGGGAACACTGAAGCTTTCTTT. This codes for CSALRGNTEAFF.

This clonotype was counted at least ten times. V usage is TRBV11-2 and J usage is TRBJ2-1; D unresolved. This CDR3 region has 12 residues. The V gene lost 0 bases and the J gene lost 7 bases, with 4 bases spanning the gap. Germline CDR1 and CDR2: SGHAT and FQNNGV. In DNA form, the CDR3 reads TGTGCCAGCAGCTTAGATTTGAATGAGCAGTTCTTC. Translation gives CASSLDLNEQFF.

At least ten counts were recorded for this clonotype. This chain links TRBV6-2 or TRBV6-3 with TRBJ1-1, with a tentative D call TRBD1 (5 bases). The germline V and J ends were trimmed by 6 bases and 8 bases, with 16 bases remaining between them. CDR1 is MNHEY and CDR2 is SVGEGT in the germline V gene. This CDR3 is built from 13 residues. The CDR3 here is CASSLTETTEAFF. In DNA form, the CDR3 reads TGTGCCAGCAGCTTGACAGAAACGACGGAAGCTTTCTTT.

This clonotype was detected many times. V gene TRBV7-2 combines with J gene TRBJ1-2; 7 bases are a match to TRBD1. The CDR3 contains 12 residues. CDR1 SGHTA and CDR2 FQGNSA come from the germline V gene. V shed 4 bases, J shed 6 bases, and the junction held 2 bases outside the gene matches. The CDR3: CASSSQGNGYTF. In nucleotides, the CDR3 is TGTGCCAGCAGCTCACAGGGGAATGGCTACACCTTC.

There are a few counts of this clonotype. The chain is built from TRBV18 and TRBJ1-2, with TRBD1 as a possible D gene (6 bases). Deletions cut 6 bases from V and 3 bases from J, with 17 bases between. CDR3 size: 15 residues. Germline V gene data show CDR1 as KGHSH and CDR2 as LQKENI. CDR3 protein: CASSPGEGGYYGYTF. CDR3 coding DNA: TGTGCCAGCTCCCCCGGCGAGGGGGGCTACTATGGCTACACCTTC.

The chain employs TRBV20-1 and TRBJ2-1; 12 bases are a match to TRBD2. This CDR3 has 14 amino acids. Trimming took 6 bases from V and 3 from J; bases not matched to a gene: 3. The V gene's germline CDR1 is DFQATT and CDR2 SNEGSKA (reference sequence). The CDR3 spells CSAPTSGGYNEQFF. The CDR3 DNA reads as TGCAGTGCACCGACTAGCGGGGGCTACAATGAGCAGTTCTTC.

This clonotype was found many times. This chain connects TRBV5-1 to TRBJ1-2; TRBD1 agrees at 9 bases. J lost 4 bases, V lost 7 bases, and 11 bases had no gene match. The CDR3 length is 15 residues. CDR1 is SGHRS and CDR2 is YFSETQ in the germline V gene. The CDR3 here is CASSQTGQGTYGYTF. The DNA for the CDR3 is TGCGCCAGCTCCCAGACGGGACAGGGAACCTATGGCTACACCTTC. The whole variable domain, remainder taken from reference TRBV5-1 and TRBJ1-2, is KAGVTQTPRYLIKTRGQQVTLSCSPISGHRSVSWYQQTPGQGLQFLFEYFSETQRNKGNFPGRFSGRQFSNSRSEMNVSTLELGDSALYLCASSQTGQGTYGYTFGSGTRLTVV.

This clonotype showed up just a few times. The CDR3 region is CASSSPTGGDQETQYF. The CDR3 bases are TGTGCCAGCAGTTCCCCGACAGGGGGAGACCAAGAGACCCAGTACTTC. The rearrangement uses TRBV28 and TRBJ2-5; 9 bases fit TRBD1. Per the germline V gene, CDR1 is MDHEN and CDR2 is SYDVKM. V trimming: 4 bases; J trimming: 0 bases; junction bases outside the gene matches: 6. The CDR3 is 16 amino acids.

The chain joins TRBV7-9 to TRBJ2-1, with TRBD1 matching over 7 bases. There are 15 residues in the CDR3. Germline loops: CDR1 SEHNR, CDR2 FQNEAQ (reference sequence). With V trimmed by 6 bases and J by 7 bases, 12 bases remained unmatched. CDR3 loop: CASRPTGAVRNEQFF. CDR3 coding DNA: TGTGCCAGCAGGCCAACAGGGGCGGTAAGGAATGAGCAGTTCTTC.

This clonotype was counted at least ten times. The chain combines TRBV7-9 with TRBJ1-2; D unresolved. Germline assignment: CDR1 SEHNR and CDR2 FQNEAQ (reference sequence). CDR3 length: 12 residues. V was shortened by 5 bases and J by 5 bases, with 9 bases between the two germline ends. The CDR3 nucleotides are TGTGCCAGCAGCCCCAATAGATATGGCTACACCTTC. Translating gives CASSPNRYGYTF.

This clonotype occurred many times. The V and J genes are TRBV5-1 and TRBJ1-1, with unresolved D. Germline CDR1 is SGHRS and CDR2 is YFSETQ. Trimming took off 2 bases at V and 1 base at J, with 9 bases between the two ends. The CDR3 is made up of 14 amino acids. The CDR3 protein is CASSFGPQNTEAFF. CDR3 in DNA: TGCGCCAGCAGCTTCGGCCCGCAGAACACTGAAGCTTTCTTT.